A selection of T cell receptor beta chains follows, all from one sample in a study of T-cell memory formation after mild COVID-19. MiXCR was run by TCRdb on the 5' RACE reads, yielding one entry per CDR3 protein. The data contain under 650,000 distinct CDR3 sequences, 15% to 20% of them singletons. Sequencing was done on a sample of PBMCs or a T cell subset sorted from them (not recorded which). Receptors originate from an adult woman who had mild COVID-19 (a few samples of this study predate the infection). Cell type and time point are not known. Each CDR3 is given with its conserved first and last residue. Some rows have no size entry. The others give once, few or many, or a class for an expanded clone.

TRBV20-1	NA	CSARDQSKGPLRPLGQFF
TRBV12-3/TRBV12-4	NA	CASRELQGEKLFF
TRBV12-3/TRBV12-4	NA	CASSFWGGPKEEQYF
TRBV12-3/TRBV12-4	NA	CASSLSQGHQPQHF
TRBV28	NA	CASSSHQPTGELFF
TRBV12-3/TRBV12-4	many	CASSFGQNYEQYF
TRBV27	few	CASSDGQGNSPLHF
TRBV4-1	NA	CASSQDPTVVYEQYF
TRBV4-1	few	CASSPLDGQPQHF
TRBV5-4	few	CASSFQSRGRTEAFF
TRBV5-4	NA	CASSLVVAPGQGNLVYTF
TRBV7-6	NA	CASSSPTDAYGYTF
TRBV5-4	NA	CASSSLGTSGNNEQFF
TRBV7-3	NA	CASSLYINTEAFF
TRBV12-3/TRBV12-4	NA	CASSLHPGIQETQYF
TRBV5-1	NA	CASSTGTAIYGYTF
TRBV6-2/TRBV6-3	NA	CASSYPGWTSYEQYF
TRBV7-9	many	CAPIRGGDEQYF
TRBV20-1	NA	CSAREPLLDPRATGELFF
TRBV25-1	many	CASSESVASPLAKNIQYF
TRBV9	NA	CASSVATASTYEQYF
TRBV19	many	CASSIYAGLGSYNEQFF
TRBV20-1	few	CSARTRLMNTEAFF
TRBV20-1	few	CSADTGNSYEQYF
TRBV30	few	CAWSAGSNQPQHF
TRBV7-6	NA	CASSQGLVPTYNEQFF
TRBV12-3/TRBV12-4	NA	CASSYYTGGTAGELFF
TRBV5-1	NA	CASDNITGDATNEKLFF
TRBV3-1	many	CASSSLGTGGTEAFF
TRBV24-1	few	CATSDSGTGEEKLFF
TRBV4-1	few	CASSQDRGSGGPREQFF
TRBV11-2	NA	CASSTNRGQGGNEQFF